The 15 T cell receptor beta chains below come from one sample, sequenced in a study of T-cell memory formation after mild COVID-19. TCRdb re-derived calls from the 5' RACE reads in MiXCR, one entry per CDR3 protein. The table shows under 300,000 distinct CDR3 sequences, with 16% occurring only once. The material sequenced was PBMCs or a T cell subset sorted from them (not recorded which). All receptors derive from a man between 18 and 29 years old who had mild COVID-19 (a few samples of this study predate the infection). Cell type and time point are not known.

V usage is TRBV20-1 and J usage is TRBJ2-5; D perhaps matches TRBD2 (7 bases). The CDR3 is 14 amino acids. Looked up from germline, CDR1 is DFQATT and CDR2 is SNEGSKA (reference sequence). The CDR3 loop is CSARGARWQETQYF. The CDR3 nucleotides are TGCAGCGCCCGGGGGGCTAGGTGGCAAGAGACCCAGTACTTC.

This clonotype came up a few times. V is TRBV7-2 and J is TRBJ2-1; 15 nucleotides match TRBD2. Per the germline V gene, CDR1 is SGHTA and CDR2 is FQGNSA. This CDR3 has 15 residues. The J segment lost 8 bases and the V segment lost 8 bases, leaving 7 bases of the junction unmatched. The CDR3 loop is CASRPGLAGGYEQFF. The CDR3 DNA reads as TGTGCCAGCCGCCCGGGACTAGCGGGGGGCTATGAGCAGTTCTTC. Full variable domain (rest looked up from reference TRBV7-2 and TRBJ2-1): GAGVSQSPSNKVTEKGKDVELRCDPISGHTALYWYRQSLGQGLEFLIYFQGNSAPDKSGLPSDRFSAERTGGSVSTLTIQRTQQEDSAVYLCASRPGLAGGYEQFFGPGTRLTVL.

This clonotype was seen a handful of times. CDR3 loop: CATFAGRKLFF. The CDR3 nucleotides read TGTGCCACCTTTGCCGGCCGAAAACTGTTTTTT. This sequence joins TRBV2 and TRBJ1-4; no clear D gene. Trimming removed 10 bases at V and 10 bases at J, with 13 bases between. The germline V gene has CDR1 SNHLY and CDR2 FYNNEI. The CDR3 runs 11 residues.

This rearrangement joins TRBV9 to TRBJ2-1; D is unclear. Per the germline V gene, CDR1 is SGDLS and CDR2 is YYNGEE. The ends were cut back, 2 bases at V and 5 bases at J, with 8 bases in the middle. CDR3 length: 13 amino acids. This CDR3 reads CASSVGPNNEQFF. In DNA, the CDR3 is TGTGCCAGCAGCGTCGGACCGAACAATGAGCAGTTCTTC.

The CDR3 loop is CASSLRIGTEAFF. CDR3 sequence (DNA): TGTGCCAGCAGCTTGAGGATTGGCACTGAAGCTTTCTTT. V and J are TRBV5-5 and TRBJ1-1; D uncertain. Germline values: CDR1 SGHKS, CDR2 YYEKEE (reference sequence). The CDR3 loop spans 13 amino acids. V lost 1 base and J lost 4, with 8 bases in between.

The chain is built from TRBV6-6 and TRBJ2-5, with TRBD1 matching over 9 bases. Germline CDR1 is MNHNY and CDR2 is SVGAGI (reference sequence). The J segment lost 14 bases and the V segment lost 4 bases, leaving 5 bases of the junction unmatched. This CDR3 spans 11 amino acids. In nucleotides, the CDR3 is TGTGCCAGCAGTTCAACGACAGGGGGATACTTC. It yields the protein CASSSTTGGYF.

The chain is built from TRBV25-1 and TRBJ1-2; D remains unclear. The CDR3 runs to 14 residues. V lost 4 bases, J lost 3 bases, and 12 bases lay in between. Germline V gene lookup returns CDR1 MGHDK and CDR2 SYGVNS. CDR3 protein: CASSGQERHYGYTF. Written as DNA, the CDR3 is TGTGCCAGCAGTGGGCAGGAGCGCCACTATGGCTACACCTTC.

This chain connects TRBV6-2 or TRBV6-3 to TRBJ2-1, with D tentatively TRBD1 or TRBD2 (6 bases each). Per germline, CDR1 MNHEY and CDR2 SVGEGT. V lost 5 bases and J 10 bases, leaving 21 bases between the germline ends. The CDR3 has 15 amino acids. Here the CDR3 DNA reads TGTGCCAGCAGTGCATCTAGGACCCCCGGGGGCGAGCAGTTCTTC. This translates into CASSASRTPGGEQFF.

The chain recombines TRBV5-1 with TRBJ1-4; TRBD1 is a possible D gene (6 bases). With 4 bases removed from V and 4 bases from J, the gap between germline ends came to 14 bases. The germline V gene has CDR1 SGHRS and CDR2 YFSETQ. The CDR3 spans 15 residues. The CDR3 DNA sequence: TGCGCCAGCAGCAAAGGGGGAGGACTTAATGAAAAACTGTTTTTT. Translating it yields CASSKGGGLNEKLFF.

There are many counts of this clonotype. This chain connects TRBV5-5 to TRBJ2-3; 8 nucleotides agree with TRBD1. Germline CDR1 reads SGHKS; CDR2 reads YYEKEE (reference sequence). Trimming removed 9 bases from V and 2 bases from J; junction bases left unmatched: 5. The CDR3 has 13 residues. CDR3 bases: TGTGCCAAATGGACAGGGATCACAGATACGCAGTATTTT. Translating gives CAKWTGITDTQYF.

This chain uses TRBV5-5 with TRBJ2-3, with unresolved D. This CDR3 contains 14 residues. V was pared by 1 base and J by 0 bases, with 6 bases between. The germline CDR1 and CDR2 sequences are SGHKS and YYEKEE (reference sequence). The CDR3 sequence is CASSLFFSTDTQYF. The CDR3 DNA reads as TGTGCCAGCAGCTTGTTTTTTAGCACAGATACGCAGTATTTT.

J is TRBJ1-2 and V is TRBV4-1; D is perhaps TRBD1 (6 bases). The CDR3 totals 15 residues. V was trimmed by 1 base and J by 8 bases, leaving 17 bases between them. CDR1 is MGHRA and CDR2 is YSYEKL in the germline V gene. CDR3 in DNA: TGCGCCAGCAGCCAAGCTGCCAGGGGCATACGAGGCTACACCTTC. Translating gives CASSQAARGIRGYTF.

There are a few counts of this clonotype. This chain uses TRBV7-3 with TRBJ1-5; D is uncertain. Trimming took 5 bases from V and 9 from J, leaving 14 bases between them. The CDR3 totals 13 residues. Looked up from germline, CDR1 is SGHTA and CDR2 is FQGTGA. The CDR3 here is CASSPGILRPQHF. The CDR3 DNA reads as TGTGCCAGCAGCCCCGGAATCCTCCGGCCCCAGCATTTT.

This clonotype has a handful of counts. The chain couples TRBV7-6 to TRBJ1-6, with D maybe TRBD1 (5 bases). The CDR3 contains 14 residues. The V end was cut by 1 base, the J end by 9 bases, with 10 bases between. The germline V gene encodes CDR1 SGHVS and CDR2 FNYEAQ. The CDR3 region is CASSLGSGGSPLHF. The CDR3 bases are TGTGCCAGCAGCTTAGGGTCCGGGGGTTCACCCCTCCACTTT. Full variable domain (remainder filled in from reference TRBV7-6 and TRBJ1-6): GAGVSQSPRYKVTKRGQDVALRCDPISGHVSLYWYRQALGQGPEFLTYFNYEAQQDKSGLPNDRFSAERPEGSISTLTIQRTEQRDSAMYRCASSLGSGGSPLHFGNGTRLTVT.

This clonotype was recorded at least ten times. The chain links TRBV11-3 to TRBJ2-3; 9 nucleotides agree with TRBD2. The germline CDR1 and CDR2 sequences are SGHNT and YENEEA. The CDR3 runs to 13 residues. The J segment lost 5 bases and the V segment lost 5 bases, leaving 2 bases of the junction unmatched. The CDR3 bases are TGTGCCAGCAGCGCGGGGGGGGGAGATACGCAGTATTTT. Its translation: CASSAGGGDTQYF.